The source of this T cell receptor (beta chain) is a study of shared clonotypes between healthy human individuals. General study findings and limits: Memory subsets generally showed lower estimated richness than naive subsets. Several donors held about 5% of naive CD4 clonotypes in common.

V shed 5 bases, J shed 1 base, and the junction held 11 bases outside the gene matches. The V gene's germline CDR1 is MNHEY and CDR2 SMNVEV (reference sequence). This CDR3 comprises 16 residues. In the case of this clone: What it recognizes is unknown.

Naive-designated CD8 cells lacked CD45RO, were positively enriched for CCR7, and omitted terminally differentiated effector memory CD45RA+ cells. TCRdb keeps only in-frame clones here, not all; method: immunoSEQ multiplex PCR. The data hold hundreds of thousands of clones, with 95% observed a single time. This TCR derives from a woman aged 30 to 39 in good health. The sequencing sample was made of naive CD8+ T cells sorted from blood. This sequence joins TRBV27 and TRBJ2-7; 7 bases agree with TRBD1. CDR3: CASSADSGTVSYEQYF. CDR3 nucleotide sequence: TGTGCCAGCAGTGCGGACTCCGGGACAGTATCCTACGAGCAGTACTTC.